This TCR beta chain comes out of a study of T cell changes during pregnancy in multiple sclerosis. Repertoires were generated with immunoSEQ multiplex PCR, while TCRdb's copy carries only in-frame clones and drops some. The sample has 20,000 to 25,000 clones; approximately 90% are singletons. Germline V gives CDR1 SGHNT, CDR2 YENEEA. The CDR3 is 14 amino acids. V was trimmed by 5 bases and J by 7 bases, leaving 15 bases between them. This sequence originates from a female donor in good health, enrolled as a control in a pregnancy study. V is TRBV11-3 and J is TRBJ2-1; TRBD2 is a possible D gene (5 bases). The sequencing here drew on CD8+ T cells from peripheral blood mononuclear cells, taken in the second trimester of pregnancy. CDR3 sequence: CASSPRGPGNEQFF. CDR3 in DNA: TGTGCCAGCAGCCCCCGCGGGCCGGGGAATGAGCAGTTCTTC.